These 27 T cell receptor beta chains were all obtained from the same sample, sequenced in a study of blood T cell repertoires in COVID-19. The repertoire was sequenced with immunoSEQ multiplex PCR; TCRdb's copy has only in-frame clones and lacks some. This sample yields some 110,000 clones, of which around 90% are seen a single time; roughly 5.6% belongs to the top ten. Sequencing was carried out using peripheral blood. These receptors were taken from a human donor in a cohort sampled during active COVID-19.

V gene TRBV14 combines with J gene TRBJ2-7, with 8 bases fitting TRBD2. This CDR3 spans 14 amino acids. Germline trimming cut 2 bases from V and 7 bases from J; bases unmatched to any gene: 7. From germline, CDR1 is SGHDN and CDR2 FVKESK. The CDR3: CASSQWGPGGEQYF. CDR3 nucleotide sequence: TGTGCCAGCAGCCAATGGGGCCCGGGAGGGGAGCAGTACTTC.

The chain employs TRBV14 and TRBJ2-1, with 8 bases that match TRBD2. Losses at the gene ends were 4 bases for V and 7 bases for J; bases not matched to a gene: 6. The germline V gene encodes CDR1 SGHDN and CDR2 FVKESK. The CDR3 runs 14 residues. CDR3: CASSPDGGANEQFF. In nucleotides, the CDR3 is TGTGCCAGCAGCCCAGACGGGGGGGCGAATGAGCAGTTCTTC.

This sequence joins TRBV5-4 and TRBJ2-7, with D perhaps matching TRBD2 (5 bases). Germline CDR1 SGHNT, CDR2 YYREEE (reference sequence). The CDR3 has 12 amino acids. Trimming took off 3 bases at V and 4 bases at J, with 8 bases between the two ends. Written as DNA, the CDR3 is TGTGCCAGCAGCTCCACGGGGTACGAGCAGTACTTC. Translated: CASSSTGYEQYF.

The genes are TRBV24-1 and TRBJ2-1, with a weak D call TRBD1 (6 bases). The CDR3 is 14 amino acids. CDR1 and CDR2 from the germline V gene are KGHDR and SFDVKD. V was trimmed by 7 bases and J by 6 bases, leaving 15 bases between them. This CDR3 is CATSIQGIPNEQFF. CDR3 bases: TGTGCCACCAGCATACAGGGAATCCCCAATGAGCAGTTCTTC.

The CDR3 loop is CASSSWGTDYGYTF. The DNA of the CDR3 is TGTGCCAGCAGCTCATGGGGGACAGACTATGGCTACACCTTC. The chain couples TRBV28 to TRBJ1-2; 7 positions match TRBD1. Germline V gene lookup returns CDR1 MDHEN and CDR2 SYDVKM. This CDR3 has 14 amino acids. Unmatched junction bases numbered 7, after V lost 6 bases and J lost 3 bases.

This clone showed up just once. This sequence joins TRBV6-6 and TRBJ1-5, with a tentative D call TRBD1 (6 bases). The germline V and J ends were trimmed by 6 bases and 5 bases, with 14 bases remaining between them. The CDR3 contains 14 residues. Germline V gives CDR1 MNHNY, CDR2 SVGAGI (reference sequence). The CDR3 loop reads CASRRQERDQPQHF. The DNA of the CDR3 is TGTGCCAGCAGGAGACAGGAACGGGATCAGCCCCAGCATTTT.

This chain connects TRBV19 to TRBJ2-1; the D gene is possibly TRBD1 (6 bases). This CDR3 comprises 13 residues. V lost 5 bases to trimming and J lost 8 bases, with 13 bases between them. Germline V gene lookup returns CDR1 LNHDA and CDR2 SQIVND (reference sequence). The CDR3 bases are TGTGCCAGTAGTTCGACAGGTAGGGATGAGCAGTTCTTC. Translating it yields CASSSTGRDEQFF.

This chain links TRBV5-5 with TRBJ2-5; no definite D call. The CDR3 length is 13 residues. Germline V gene lookup returns CDR1 SGHKS and CDR2 YYEKEE (reference sequence). V was pared by 7 bases and J by 1 base, with 11 bases between. The CDR3 region is CASDGWSQETQYF. The CDR3 DNA is TGTGCCAGCGATGGGTGGAGCCAAGAGACCCAGTACTTC.

The CDR3 protein is CAWSDGQGNYGYTF. The CDR3, as DNA: TGTGCCTGGAGTGACGGTCAGGGGAACTATGGCTACACCTTC. This chain links TRBV30 with TRBJ1-2; D possibly corresponds to TRBD1 (6 bases). This CDR3 region has 14 residues. Germline CDR1 and CDR2: GTSNPN and SVGIG (reference sequence). Deletions cut 1 base from V and 2 bases from J, with 11 bases between.

The CDR3 DNA follows: TGTGCCAGCAGTCCCCCGCAGGATTTGACCTACGAGCAGTACTTC. Translating it yields CASSPPQDLTYEQYF. This rearrangement joins TRBV6-2 or TRBV6-3 to TRBJ2-7; D remains unclear. Germline V lookup: CDR1 MNHEY, CDR2 SVGEGT. V shed 5 bases and J shed 2 bases, with 16 bases lying between them. This CDR3 has 15 amino acids.

This chain uses TRBV30 with TRBJ2-3, with D perhaps TRBD2 (5 bases). In germline, CDR1 is GTSNPN, CDR2 SVGIG (reference sequence). The CDR3 runs 14 residues. V lost 4 bases to trimming and J lost 0 bases, with 11 bases between them. CDR3 loop: CAWTLTRSTDTQYF. The CDR3 coding sequence is TGTGCCTGGACCCTAACTAGAAGCACAGATACGCAGTATTTT.

This clone was seen a handful of times. The chain is built from TRBV6-1 and TRBJ1-6; D is unclear. In germline, CDR1 is MNHNS, CDR2 SASEGT. This CDR3 is 14 amino acids long. V was trimmed by 3 bases and J by 12 bases, leaving 15 bases between them. The CDR3 is CASSDGRPYGPLHF. Written as DNA, the CDR3 is TGTGCCAGCAGTGATGGGCGACCCTATGGACCCCTCCACTTT.

This clone was found once. The chain carries TRBV6-4 and TRBJ2-2; D gene ambiguous. The CDR3 loop spans 14 amino acids. Germline V gene sequence: CDR1 MRHNA, CDR2 SNTAGT. V lost 5 bases and J 1 base, leaving 8 bases between the germline ends. CDR3 DNA sequence: TGTGCCAGCAGTTTTCAGGTGAACACCGGGGAGCTGTTTTTT. This gives the protein CASSFQVNTGELFF.

V and J are TRBV4-3 and TRBJ1-2; maybe TRBD1 (5 bases). Germline assignment: CDR1 LGHNA and CDR2 YSLEER. Trimming removed 0 bases from V and 4 bases from J, with 12 bases in between. The CDR3 has 15 amino acids. The DNA of the CDR3 is TGCGCCAGCAGCCAAGAGAGACAGCCTTTCTATGGCTACACCTTC. Translation gives CASSQERQPFYGYTF.

The V and J genes are TRBV19 and TRBJ2-6; maybe TRBD2 (6 bases). In germline, CDR1 is LNHDA, CDR2 SQIVND (reference sequence). This CDR3 has 18 residues. V was shortened by 6 bases and J by 4 bases, with 22 bases between the two germline ends. CDR3 nucleotides: TGTGCCAGTAGGAAGTGGGACTTTCGAGCTGAGGGGGCCAACGTCCTGACTTTC. The encoded protein is CASRKWDFRAEGANVLTF.

The chain has TRBV6-5 and TRBJ2-7; 11 bases fit TRBD1. This CDR3 has 15 residues. CDR1 and CDR2 from the germline V gene are MNHEY and SVGAGI. V lost 0 bases to trimming and J lost 7 bases; unmatched junction nucleotides: 5. The CDR3 DNA sequence: TGTGCCAGCAGTTACTCCGGACAGGGGGCGCGAGAGCAGTACTTC. Residues: CASSYSGQGAREQYF.

About this clone itself: One end of the junction does not line up with germline, which may come from a read error. This rearrangement joins TRBV5-6 to TRBJ2-7; maybe TRBD1 (6 bases). Looked up from germline, CDR1 is SGHDT and CDR2 is YYEEEE. The CDR3 consists of 11 residues. The CDR3 sequence: CASSLGTRQDF. In DNA, the CDR3 is TGTGCCAGCAGCTTGGGAACCAGACAGGACTTC.

The rearrangement uses TRBV7-9 and TRBJ2-3; TRBD1 agrees at 7 bases. Germline V CDR1 and CDR2: SEHNR, FQNEAQ (reference sequence). J lost 3 bases, V lost 0 bases, and 9 bases had no gene match. The CDR3 is 17 residues long. The CDR3 is CASSLALGQDKTDTQYF. Here the CDR3 DNA reads TGTGCCAGCAGCTTAGCCCTCGGACAGGACAAAACAGATACGCAGTATTTT.

This clone was counted a single time. The V gene is TRBV19, the J gene TRBJ2-5; 8 bases align to TRBD1. This CDR3 spans 17 amino acids. V lost 2 bases to trimming and J lost 2 bases; unmatched junction nucleotides: 10. The V gene's germline CDR1 is LNHDA and CDR2 SQIVND (reference sequence). The CDR3 loop reads CASSISQGATNQETQYF. The CDR3 nucleotides are TGTGCCAGTAGTATATCTCAGGGGGCCACTAATCAAGAGACCCAGTACTTC.

V is TRBV7-2 and J is TRBJ2-2; tentatively, D is TRBD2 (7 bases). This CDR3 spans 16 amino acids. Germline V CDR1 and CDR2: SGHTA, FQGNSA. Trimming took 5 bases from V and 5 from J, leaving 18 bases between them. This CDR3 is CASSPIQGGGTGELFF. The CDR3 bases are TGTGCCAGCAGCCCTATCCAGGGAGGGGGGACCGGGGAGCTGTTTTTT.

V and J are TRBV2 and TRBJ1-2; 8 nucleotides match TRBD1. Per the germline V gene, CDR1 is SNHLY and CDR2 is FYNNEI. The trim removed 6 bases at V and 8 bases at J, leaving 5 bases unmatched. The CDR3 runs to 12 residues. Here the CDR3 DNA reads TGTGCCAGCAGAGAGGGGGACAGGGGCTACACCTTC. This encodes CASREGDRGYTF.

V and J are TRBV9 and TRBJ2-7, with D possibly matching TRBD2 (5 bases). This CDR3 has 13 residues. V gave up 3 bases and J gave up 2 bases, with 9 bases separating them. From germline, CDR1 is SGDLS and CDR2 YYNGEE. The CDR3 reads CASSDGVTYEQYF. DNA of the CDR3: TGTGCCAGCAGCGACGGGGTCACCTACGAGCAGTACTTC.

V usage is TRBV18 and J usage is TRBJ2-2; D not certain. The V gene lost 2 bases and the J gene lost 4 bases, with 8 bases spanning the gap. The CDR3 is 14 residues long. Germline CDR1 reads KGHSH; CDR2 reads LQKENI. CDR3 sequence: CASSPTSVTGELFF. The CDR3 DNA reads as TGTGCCAGCTCACCAACGAGTGTCACCGGGGAGCTGTTTTTT.

V and J are TRBV6-5 and TRBJ2-3, with 7 bases aligning to TRBD2. The CDR3 has 13 residues. V trimming: 6 bases; J trimming: 4 bases; junction bases outside the gene matches: 4. The germline gives CDR1 MNHEY, CDR2 SVGAGI. CDR3 sequence (DNA): TGTGCCAGCAGATCCAGCGGGGCAGATACGCAGTATTTT. This gives the protein CASRSSGADTQYF.

CDR3 coding DNA: TGTGCCAGCAGCTCCGGGAAGGGACAGGGAACCACTGAAGCTTTCTTT. Its translation: CASSSGKGQGTTEAFF. The V and J genes are TRBV7-9 and TRBJ1-1, with 9 positions matching TRBD1. This CDR3 contains 16 residues. J gave up 4 bases and V 4 bases, and 10 bases lay outside the gene matches. Germline CDR1 is SEHNR and CDR2 is FQNEAQ (reference sequence).

The chain couples TRBV4-2 to TRBJ2-1, with D perhaps matching TRBD2 (6 bases). Trimming stripped 1 base from V and 8 bases from J, with 15 bases between. The CDR3 is 15 residues long. Germline V gives CDR1 LGHNA, CDR2 YNFKEQ. The CDR3 is CASSQGTTKEYEQFF. Written as DNA, the CDR3 is TGTGCCAGCAGCCAAGGGACTACCAAGGAGTATGAGCAGTTCTTC.

The table lists this clone with a few counts. The genes are TRBV3-1 (or the pseudogene TRBV3-2) and TRBJ1-5; D remains ambiguous. The germline V and J ends were trimmed by 2 bases and 4 bases, with 3 bases remaining between them. Germline assignment: CDR1 LGHDT and CDR2 YNNKEL (reference sequence). The CDR3 contains 12 residues. The DNA of the CDR3 is TGTGCCAGCAGCCAATATAATCAGCCCCAGCATTTT. This gives the protein CASSQYNQPQHF.